This entry lists 29 T cell receptor beta chains sequenced from one sample in a study of blood T cell repertoires in COVID-19. Repertoires were generated with immunoSEQ multiplex PCR, while TCRdb's copy carries only in-frame clones and drops some. The table includes hundreds of thousands of clones, 80% to 90% detected once. Sequencing was performed on PBMCs or T cells enriched from blood (not recorded which). Receptors originate from a woman aged 18-30 years who had recovered from COVID-19.

The V and J genes are TRBV5-1 and TRBJ2-5; TRBD1 matches 9 bases. The ends lost 3 bases at V and 5 bases at J; junction bases unmatched: 11. Germline values: CDR1 SGHRS, CDR2 YFSETQ. CDR3 length: 16 amino acids. The CDR3: CASSSGQGREMETQYF. As DNA, the CDR3 is TGCGCCAGCAGCTCCGGACAGGGGAGGGAGATGGAGACCCAGTACTTC.

The rearrangement joins TRBV7-9 to TRBJ2-5; 13 nucleotides line up with TRBD2. With V trimmed by 0 bases and J by 5 bases, 3 bases remained unmatched. The CDR3 length is 16 residues. The germline CDR1 and CDR2 sequences are SEHNR and FQNEAQ (reference sequence). The CDR3 loop reads CASSLAGLAGRETQYF. DNA for the CDR3: TGTGCCAGCAGCTTAGCGGGACTAGCGGGGCGGGAGACCCAGTACTTC.

The J gene is TRBJ2-7, the V gene TRBV9, with 7 bases matching TRBD1. The CDR3 is made up of 11 amino acids. V dropped 8 bases and J dropped 2; count of bases not matched to a gene: 1. The germline gives CDR1 SGDLS, CDR2 YYNGEE. CDR3 bases: TGTGCCAGTGGGACAGCCTACGAGCAGTACTTC. Translation gives CASGTAYEQYF.

The J gene is TRBJ2-3, the V gene TRBV28; unclear D gene. The V gene lost 6 bases and the J gene lost 1 base, with 8 bases spanning the gap. This CDR3 has 13 amino acids. Per germline, CDR1 MDHEN and CDR2 SYDVKM. The CDR3, as DNA: TGTGCCAGCAGCAGCGTAGGCACAGATACGCAGTATTTT. Translation: CASSSVGTDTQYF.

The chain couples TRBV5-4 to TRBJ1-4; TRBD1 is a possible D gene (5 bases). V was pared by 4 bases and J by 7 bases, with 20 bases between. In germline, CDR1 is SGHNT, CDR2 YYREEE (reference sequence). CDR3 size: 16 residues. CDR3 protein: CASSRAGQGRSEKLFF. The CDR3 nucleotides are TGTGCCAGCAGCCGGGCCGGGCAGGGAAGGAGTGAAAAACTGTTTTTT.

The chain is built from TRBV4-1 and TRBJ1-2; TRBD1 agrees at 8 bases. J gave up 6 bases and V 3 bases, and 6 bases lay outside the gene matches. CDR1 and CDR2 from the germline V gene are MGHRA and YSYEKL. This CDR3 comprises 14 residues. Here the CDR3 DNA reads TGCGCCAGCAGCCAGGTAGGGACAGGAGATGGCTACACCTTC. Protein product: CASSQVGTGDGYTF.

The V call is TRBV3-1 (or the pseudogene TRBV3-2), the J call TRBJ2-2, with D possibly being TRBD2 (6 bases). V was clipped by 2 bases and J by 6 bases, with 16 bases between them. The germline CDR1 and CDR2 sequences are LGHDT and YNNKEL (reference sequence). This CDR3 is built from 16 residues. DNA for the CDR3: TGTGCCAGCAGCCAATCCGGGGACTCGGGGTCCGGGGAGCTGTTTTTT. Encoded protein: CASSQSGDSGSGELFF.

V is TRBV5-1 and J is TRBJ1-2; 9 positions match TRBD1. Germline lookup yields CDR1 SGHRS and CDR2 YFSETQ. The junction had 17 bases not matched to a gene; V was cut back by 7 bases and J by 10 bases. The length of the CDR3 is 15 residues. In nucleotides, the CDR3 is TGCGCCAGCGCCATCACTCCATGGGGACAGGGTGACTACACCTTC. It yields the protein CASAITPWGQGDYTF.

This sequence joins TRBV10-3 and TRBJ1-6; 7 nucleotides align to TRBD1. Germline values: CDR1 ENHRY, CDR2 SYGVKD. This CDR3 comprises 16 residues. The J segment lost 7 bases and the V segment lost 5 bases, leaving 11 bases of the junction unmatched. The CDR3 DNA reads TGTGCCATCAGTAAGAACCGGGACAGTGGCAATTCACCCCTCCACTTT. Residues: CAISKNRDSGNSPLHF.

The chain links TRBV7-9 to TRBJ2-1, with 10 bases aligning to TRBD1. CDR1 is SEHNR, CDR2 FQNEAQ, per germline (reference sequence). Trimming took 7 bases from V and 4 from J; bases not matched to a gene: 10. The CDR3 is 16 residues long. As DNA, the CDR3 is TGTGCCAGCATTCCACCGGGACAGGGGCCTTACAATGAGCAGTTCTTC. Its translation is CASIPPGQGPYNEQFF.

The chain has TRBV3-1 (or the pseudogene TRBV3-2) and TRBJ2-3; possibly TRBD2 for D (7 bases). The CDR3 is 15 residues long. V lost 0 bases and J lost 6, with 13 bases in between. Germline loops: CDR1 LGHDT, CDR2 YNNKEL (reference sequence). In nucleotides, the CDR3 is TGTGCCAGCAGCCAAGATCCCAGGGGAGGGGATACGCAGTATTTT. This gives the protein CASSQDPRGGDTQYF.

This clone has just a few counts. This chain uses TRBV2 with TRBJ1-5, with a weak D call TRBD1 (5 bases). Trimming shortened V by 7 bases and J by 4 bases, and 17 bases separated the two germline ends. The CDR3 covers 15 residues. CDR1 is SNHLY and CDR2 is FYNNEI in the germline V gene. The DNA for the CDR3 is TGTGCCAGCACTGGAGGGGAGGGTAGGAATCAGCCCCAGCATTTT. Its protein product is CASTGGEGRNQPQHF.

This clone was detected once. The chain is built from TRBV19 and TRBJ1-5, with 7 bases aligning to TRBD1. Germline V gene data show CDR1 as LNHDA and CDR2 as SQIVND (reference sequence). This CDR3 spans 14 amino acids. The ends lost 7 bases at V and 4 bases at J; junction bases unmatched: 7. CDR3 coding DNA: TGTGCCAGTACCCGAGAGACAGGGAATCAGCCCCAGCATTTT. Translated: CASTRETGNQPQHF.

The chain is built from TRBV5-1 and TRBJ1-2, with TRBD1 matching 10 bases. The ends lost 7 bases at V and 6 bases at J; junction bases unmatched: 12. The length of the CDR3 is 15 residues. Per germline, CDR1 SGHRS and CDR2 YFSETQ. The CDR3 spells CASGKGQGIYDGYTF. CDR3 in DNA: TGCGCCAGCGGAAAGGGACAGGGGATTTACGATGGCTACACCTTC. The full variable domain, in which reference TRBV5-1 and TRBJ1-2 provide the parts outside the CDR3, is KAGVTQTPRYLIKTRGQQVTLSCSPISGHRSVSWYQQTPGQGLQFLFEYFSETQRNKGNFPGRFSGRQFSNSRSEMNVSTLELGDSALYLCASGKGQGIYDGYTFGSGTRLTVV.

As to this clone: Distinct nucleotide sequences in the sample also encode this CDR3. This sequence joins TRBV19 and TRBJ1-1; TRBD1 aligns across 7 bases. CDR1 is LNHDA, CDR2 SQIVND, per germline (reference sequence). The CDR3 has 11 residues. V shed 6 bases and J 6 bases; nucleotides not matched to a gene: 1. CDR3 coding DNA: TGTGCCAGTAGACAGGGGCCTGAAGCTTTCTTT. Protein product: CASRQGPEAFF.

The CDR3 DNA sequence: TGTGCCAGCAGTCCCCAGAGCGAAGATACGCAGTATTTT. Amino acids: CASSPQSEDTQYF. The chain combines TRBV27 with TRBJ2-3; D call uncertain. The germline gives CDR1 MNHEY, CDR2 SMNVEV (reference sequence). Trimming removed 5 bases at V and 5 bases at J, with 11 bases between. CDR3 length equals 13 residues.

This clone was seen just once. The V call is TRBV10-3, the J call TRBJ2-1; 7 nucleotides agree with TRBD1. Germline V gene lookup returns CDR1 ENHRY and CDR2 SYGVKD. The junction had 14 bases not matched to a gene; V was cut back by 2 bases and J by 1 base. This CDR3 spans 19 amino acids. CDR3 protein: CAISEEDRVPSNSYNEQFF. In nucleotides, the CDR3 is TGTGCCATCAGTGAGGAAGACAGGGTCCCTTCTAATTCCTACAATGAGCAGTTCTTC.

The V gene is TRBV6-5, the J gene TRBJ2-1, with D possibly matching TRBD2 (6 bases). The CDR3 length is 11 residues. Trimming took 6 bases from V and 10 from J, leaving 10 bases between them. Germline CDR1 is MNHEY and CDR2 is SVGAGI. In DNA form, the CDR3 reads TGTGCCAGCAGGGGACTTGAGGAGCAGTTCTTC. Translation: CASRGLEEQFF.

The V and J genes are TRBV19 and TRBJ1-4; no reliable D call. V was cut by 5 bases and J by 0 bases, with 10 bases left in between. Germline CDR1 reads LNHDA; CDR2 reads SQIVND (reference sequence). This CDR3 contains 15 residues. The CDR3 region is CASSSLGATNEKLFF. The CDR3 coding sequence is TGTGCCAGTAGTTCCCTAGGTGCAACTAATGAAAAACTGTTTTTT. The whole variable domain, remainder taken from reference TRBV19 and TRBJ1-4, is DGGITQSPKYLFRKEGQNVTLSCEQNLNHDAMYWYRQDPGQGLRLIYYSQIVNDFQKGDIAEGYSVSREKKESFPLTVTSAQKNPTAFYLCASSSLGATNEKLFFGSGTQLSVL.

This chain joins TRBV3-1 (or the pseudogene TRBV3-2) and TRBJ1-2; 10 positions agree with TRBD1. V lost 5 bases, J lost 4 bases, and 7 bases stayed unmatched. CDR1 and CDR2 from the germline V gene are LGHDT and YNNKEL (reference sequence). The CDR3 runs to 15 residues. CDR3 loop: CASSWSGTGAYGYTF. The CDR3 coding sequence is TGTGCCAGCAGCTGGTCCGGGACAGGGGCCTATGGCTACACCTTC.

The CDR3 sequence: CASSHGQGAYTNEKLFF. In DNA form, the CDR3 reads TGTGCCAGCAGCCATGGACAGGGGGCGTATACTAATGAAAAACTGTTTTTT. This chain joins TRBV3-1 (or the pseudogene TRBV3-2) and TRBJ1-4, with 11 bases fitting TRBD1. Trimming removed 3 bases from V and 2 bases from J; junction bases left unmatched: 5. This CDR3 region has 17 residues. CDR1 is LGHDT and CDR2 is YNNKEL in the germline V gene (reference sequence).

The chain has TRBV3-1 (or the pseudogene TRBV3-2) and TRBJ1-2, with D perhaps matching TRBD1 (5 bases). Germline-derived CDR1 and CDR2 are LGHDT and YNNKEL (reference sequence). The CDR3 is 17 amino acids. Deletions cut 1 base from V and 4 bases from J, with 19 bases between. CDR3 DNA sequence: TGTGCCAGCAGCCAAGGGCAAGGGGACTTGAGGGGCTATGGCTACACCTTC. Its translation is CASSQGQGDLRGYGYTF.

The V call is TRBV5-1, the J call TRBJ2-3, with D possibly TRBD1 on 6 matching bases. There are 14 residues in the CDR3. Germline CDR1 and CDR2: SGHRS and YFSETQ. Trimming stripped 2 bases from V and 6 bases from J, with 13 bases between. The CDR3 sequence is CASSFRGQHDTQYF. CDR3 sequence (DNA): TGCGCCAGCAGCTTTAGAGGACAGCACGATACGCAGTATTTT. Drawing the rest from reference TRBV5-1 and TRBJ2-3, the complete variable domain is KAGVTQTPRYLIKTRGQQVTLSCSPISGHRSVSWYQQTPGQGLQFLFEYFSETQRNKGNFPGRFSGRQFSNSRSEMNVSTLELGDSALYLCASSFRGQHDTQYFGPGTRLTVL.

V is TRBV5-4 and J is TRBJ1-2; the D is unclear. CDR1 and CDR2 (germline): SGHNT, YYREEE (reference sequence). The CDR3 extends over 14 amino acids. Trimming removed 2 bases from V and 8 bases from J, with 16 bases in between. CDR3 sequence: CASSFERGGSGYTF. The CDR3 nucleotides are TGTGCCAGCAGCTTTGAACGGGGAGGCTCCGGCTACACCTTC.

J is TRBJ2-1 and V is TRBV7-3; 9 nucleotides agree with TRBD1. This CDR3 contains 17 residues. CDR1 SGHTA and CDR2 FQGTGA come from the germline V gene. With V trimmed by 2 bases and J by 1 base, 6 bases remained unmatched. The CDR3 DNA follows: TGTGCCAGCAGCTTAGGGCGGGGACAGGGTTCCTACAATGAGCAGTTCTTC. It translates to CASSLGRGQGSYNEQFF.

V gene TRBV10-2 combines with J gene TRBJ1-1, with D possibly TRBD1 on 6 matching bases. The CDR3 is 12 amino acids. Germline V gives CDR1 WSHSY, CDR2 SAAADI. Trimming removed 3 bases at V and 9 bases at J, with 11 bases between. In DNA, the CDR3 is TGCGCCAGCAGTGACGTAGGACAGAAAGCTTTCTTT. Translating it yields CASSDVGQKAFF.

V is TRBV28 and J is TRBJ2-7; the D gene is possibly TRBD2 (6 bases). Germline V gene sequence: CDR1 MDHEN, CDR2 SYDVKM. Trimming took 3 bases from V and 2 from J, leaving 11 bases between them. CDR3 length: 14 amino acids. CDR3 loop: CASSFGGATYEQYF. CDR3 nucleotides: TGTGCCAGCAGTTTCGGCGGGGCGACCTACGAGCAGTACTTC.

In this sample, this clone turned up once. The CDR3 loop is CASSSGSEAFF. The CDR3 DNA sequence: TGTGCCAGCAGTTCAGGGTCTGAAGCTTTCTTT. The gene calls are TRBV14 and TRBJ1-1; D might be TRBD1 (5 bases). V lost 6 bases, J lost 6 bases, and 8 bases lay in between. The CDR3 runs 11 residues. Germline loops: CDR1 SGHDN, CDR2 FVKESK.

The chain links TRBV27 to TRBJ2-7; 8 bases are shared with TRBD1. Germline V lookup: CDR1 MNHEY, CDR2 SMNVEV (reference sequence). CDR3 length equals 15 residues. V was pared by 6 bases and J by 2 bases, with 9 bases of the junction left unmatched. The chain's CDR3 is CASRLTGTGPYEQYF. The DNA for the CDR3 is TGTGCCAGCAGACTTACCGGGACAGGCCCCTACGAGCAGTACTTC.